What follows describes a single T cell receptor beta chain. The antigen is undetermined. The sample originates from a study of a mutant IDH1 vaccine in newly diagnosed glioma. In the study overall: In the visit schedule, V12 fell in week 35, while V13 fell in week 47.

The data were produced by immunoSEQ multiplex PCR, yet TCRdb's version contains in-frame clones alone and is incomplete. The repertoire holds under 35,000 clones, about 70% seen once, with roughly 7.8% in the top ten. Time point: week 35, safety follow-up. A single vaccine dose contained 300 ug of mutant IDH1 20-mer peptide, and topical imiquimod was used with it. This receptor was obtained from a man aged 50-60 years with glioma. This specimen was PBMCs, taken from a glioma patient whose treatment included an IDH1 peptide vaccine.

The CDR3 DNA follows: TGCGCCAGCAGCCAAAACTCGGGACTCGTCCTCAATGAGCAGTTCTTC. Its protein product is CASSQNSGLVLNEQFF. This chain links TRBV5-1 with TRBJ2-1, with D perhaps matching TRBD2 (6 bases). CDR1 SGHRS and CDR2 YFSETQ come from the germline V gene. The V and J ends lost 4 bases and 6 bases respectively, with 20 bases between them. CDR3 size: 16 residues.